Listed here are 26 T cell receptor beta chains from one sample, sequenced in a study of cytomegalovirus exposure and HLA in healthy donors. The PCR used 60 Vbeta and 13 Jbeta primers. Sequenced by immunoSEQ multiplex PCR; TCRdb stores in-frame clones only, minus some. The sample gives approximately 150,000 clones, roughly 72% of which show up once; under 2% is in the top ten. Material: PBMCs. These receptors were obtained from a man between 35 and 55 years old in good health and CMV-seronegative.

The V call is TRBV29-1, the J call TRBJ2-5; D is perhaps TRBD2 (6 bases). Germline CDR1 SQVTM, CDR2 ANQGSEA. V was clipped by 7 bases and J by 1 base, with 16 bases between them. This CDR3 region has 14 residues. The CDR3 DNA is TGCAGCGCACGGCGGGACTTTCGCCAAGAGACCCAGTACTTC. This sequence encodes CSARRDFRQETQYF. Together with reference TRBV29-1 and TRBJ2-5, the CDR3 gives the full variable domain: SAVISQKPSRDICQRGTSLTIQCQVDSQVTMMFWYRQQPGQSLTLIATANQGSEATYESGFVIDKFPISRPNLTFSTLTVSNMSPEDSSIYLCSARRDFRQETQYFGPGTRLLVL.

This chain uses TRBV4-1 with TRBJ2-1; D is perhaps TRBD2 (6 bases). The V end was cut by 3 bases, the J end by 6 bases, with 15 bases between. Germline V CDR1 and CDR2: MGHRA, YSYEKL. This CDR3 is built from 15 residues. CDR3 amino acids: CASSHSGGVLNEQFF. The DNA of the CDR3 is TGCGCCAGCAGCCACTCCGGAGGGGTCCTCAATGAGCAGTTCTTC.

This rearrangement joins TRBV11-2 to TRBJ2-3; TRBD2 agrees at 10 bases. CDR3 length: 17 residues. The V gene end was trimmed by 5 bases and the J gene end by 3 bases; junction bases not matched to a gene: 11. Germline assignment: CDR1 SGHAT and CDR2 FQNNGV. The CDR3: CASSPVPGLARTDTQYF. The CDR3 DNA sequence: TGTGCCAGCAGCCCAGTCCCGGGACTAGCGCGGACAGATACGCAGTATTTT.

This chain uses TRBV7-3 with TRBJ2-5; 12 nucleotides align to TRBD2. The ends lost 5 bases at V and 4 bases at J; junction bases unmatched: 5. Germline CDR1 is SGHTA and CDR2 is FQGTGA. The CDR3 is made up of 15 amino acids. The CDR3 nucleotides read TGTGCCAGCAGCACCGGACTAGCGGGACCAGAGACCCAGTACTTC. Its protein product is CASSTGLAGPETQYF.

This chain uses TRBV7-3 with TRBJ2-3; D is possibly TRBD1 (5 bases). V lost 5 bases and J 10 bases, leaving 22 bases between the germline ends. Looked up from germline, CDR1 is SGHTA and CDR2 is FQGTGA. The CDR3 sequence is 15 residues long. CDR3 sequence reads: CASSPRAELQGSQYF. In DNA, the CDR3 is TGTGCCAGCAGCCCCCGCGCTGAGCTCCAGGGCTCGCAGTATTTT.

Notes on this clone: At one end, the junction sequence differs from germline, possibly due to a read error. V is TRBV20-1 and J is TRBJ1-2, with 9 bases aligning to TRBD1. This CDR3 is 11 amino acids long. Germline CDR1 and CDR2: DFQATT and SNEGSKA (reference sequence). CDR3 DNA sequence: TGTAGAGGGGACAGGGTTTCTGGCTACACCTTC. Its protein product is CRGDRVSGYTF.

This clone showed up just a few times. The chain employs TRBV29-1 and TRBJ2-7, with 8 nucleotides matching TRBD1. The CDR3 spans 15 residues. Germline assignment: CDR1 SQVTM and CDR2 ANQGSEA. J was trimmed by 3 bases and V by 5 bases; bases with no gene match: 12. The CDR3 sequence: CSVLKLRGRIYEQYF. CDR3 bases: TGCAGCGTTCTAAAACTCAGGGGGCGCATCTACGAGCAGTACTTC.

This clone was counted between two and nine times. V is TRBV7-6 and J is TRBJ2-2, with D possibly being TRBD2 (5 bases). Trimming cost V 2 bases and J 2 bases, with 12 bases left between them. CDR1 SGHVS and CDR2 FNYEAQ come from the germline V gene. The CDR3 loop spans 16 amino acids. CDR3 residues: CASSLRPSTNTGELFF. The CDR3, as DNA: TGTGCCAGCAGCTTACGTCCTAGCACTAACACCGGGGAGCTGTTTTTT.

Comments on this clone: A junction end diverges from the germline sequence, so it may reflect a read error. The genes are TRBV7-9 and TRBJ2-2; TRBD1 aligns across 10 bases. From germline, CDR1 is SEHNR and CDR2 FQNEAQ (reference sequence). There are 16 residues in the CDR3. The CDR3 DNA reads TGTTCCAGCAGCTTATCTGGGACAGGGGCGCACGGGGAGCTGTTTTTT. Translation gives CSSSLSGTGAHGELFF. Full variable domain (rest looked up from reference TRBV7-9 and TRBJ2-2): DTGVSQNPRHKITKRGQNVTFRCDPISEHNRLYWYRQTLGQGPEFLTYFQNEAQLEKSRLLSDRFSAERPKGSFSTLEIQRTEQGDSAMYLCSSSLSGTGAHGELFFGEGSRLTVL.

The rearrangement joins TRBV7-8 to TRBJ1-1; tentatively, D is TRBD1 (6 bases). Germline lookup yields CDR1 SGHVS and CDR2 FQNEAQ. With 1 base removed from V and 0 bases from J, the gap between germline ends came to 12 bases. CDR3 size: 16 residues. Written as DNA, the CDR3 is TGTGCCAGCAGCTTAGAACAGGGTAGGATGAACACTGAAGCTTTCTTT. Its protein is CASSLEQGRMNTEAFF.

This clone was detected once. The rearrangement links TRBV10-3 to TRBJ2-7, with a weak D call TRBD1 (5 bases). V was trimmed by 2 bases and J by 4 bases, leaving 6 bases between them. The CDR3 has 12 residues. The germline gives CDR1 ENHRY, CDR2 SYGVKD. In DNA, the CDR3 is TGTGCCATCAGTGAGACAGGTTACGAGCAGTACGTC. Protein: CAISETGYEQYV.

The J gene is TRBJ2-5, the V gene TRBV7-3, with 9 bases that match TRBD1. The CDR3 is 16 residues long. The germline gives CDR1 SGHTA, CDR2 FQGTGA. V lost 5 bases and J lost 5; bases outside the gene matches: 12. This CDR3 is CASSPGDRAMVETQYF. The DNA of the CDR3 is TGTGCCAGCAGCCCGGGGGACAGGGCAATGGTGGAGACCCAGTACTTC.

The V call is TRBV7-2, the J call TRBJ2-2; D remains unclear. Germline CDR1 is SGHTA and CDR2 is FQGNSA. The CDR3 sequence is 15 residues long. Trimming shortened V by 2 bases and J by 3 bases, and 10 bases separated the two germline ends. The CDR3 sequence is CASSLNPTYTGELFF. The CDR3 region has the DNA TGTGCCAGCAGCTTAAACCCTACCTACACCGGGGAGCTGTTTTTT. The entire variable domain, with the rest obtained from reference TRBV7-2 and TRBJ2-2, is as follows: GAGVSQSPSNKVTEKGKDVELRCDPISGHTALYWYRQSLGQGLEFLIYFQGNSAPDKSGLPSDRFSAERTGGSVSTLTIQRTQQEDSAVYLCASSLNPTYTGELFFGEGSRLTVL.

The rearrangement uses TRBV14 and TRBJ1-1, with 8 bases identical to TRBD1. Germline CDR1 is SGHDN and CDR2 is FVKESK. The CDR3 is 13 residues long. J was trimmed by 3 bases and V by 5 bases; bases with no gene match: 2. The CDR3 DNA sequence: TGTGCCAGCAGCGGGGACAGGTACACTGAAGCTTTCTTT. The encoded protein is CASSGDRYTEAFF.

The V gene is TRBV7-2, the J gene TRBJ2-7; 7 bases are a match to TRBD2. The CDR3 length is 13 residues. CDR1 is SGHTA, CDR2 FQGNSA, per germline. V dropped 3 bases and J dropped 6; count of bases not matched to a gene: 5. CDR3 sequence: CASSLGRGTEQYV. In nucleotides, the CDR3 is TGTGCCAGCAGCTTGGGGCGGGGGACCGAGCAGTACGTC.

In this sample, this clone turned up many times. The J gene is TRBJ2-5, the V gene TRBV7-9, with D possibly matching TRBD2 (6 bases). V was shortened by 1 base and J by 2 bases, with 8 bases between the two germline ends. CDR1 is SEHNR, CDR2 FQNEAQ, per germline (reference sequence). This CDR3 comprises 14 residues. The DNA of the CDR3 is TGTGCCAGCAGCTTAGTGGGACTTCAAGAGACCCAGTACTTC. Translation: CASSLVGLQETQYF.

The chain links TRBV30 to TRBJ1-4; 9 bases line up with TRBD1. After removal of 5 bases from V and 7 bases from J, the junction contained 5 bases not matched to a gene. This CDR3 is 13 amino acids long. The V gene's germline CDR1 is GTSNPN and CDR2 SVGIG (reference sequence). The chain's CDR3 is CAWGDRGAEKLFF. The CDR3 nucleotides are TGTGCCTGGGGAGACAGGGGGGCTGAAAAACTGTTTTTT.

This sequence joins TRBV28 and TRBJ1-1, with 11 bases aligning to TRBD1. CDR1 is MDHEN and CDR2 is SYDVKM in the germline V gene. V lost 6 bases, J lost 5 bases, and 5 bases stayed unmatched. The CDR3 is 14 residues long. For the CDR3, the DNA is TGTGCCAGCAGATTAGGACAGGGGGCGACTGAAGCTTTCTTT. As protein: CASRLGQGATEAFF.

J is TRBJ2-7 and V is TRBV7-2; TRBD2 aligns across 7 bases. CDR1 and CDR2 (germline): SGHTA, FQGNSA. V gave up 5 bases and J gave up 3 bases; unmatched junction bases: 16. This CDR3 comprises 17 residues. The CDR3 is CASSTEWGRAPYYEQYF. CDR3 bases: TGTGCCAGCAGCACCGAATGGGGGAGGGCCCCCTACTACGAGCAGTACTTC.

The gene calls are TRBV10-2 and TRBJ2-7; 7 bases are shared with TRBD1. V lost 8 bases, J lost 3 bases, and 10 bases stayed unmatched. In germline, CDR1 is WSHSY, CDR2 SAAADI. CDR3 size: 14 residues. In DNA form, the CDR3 reads TGCGCCAGCCGAGGGGGACAGACCCTCTACGAGCAGTACTTC. Residues: CASRGGQTLYEQYF.

As to this clone: One end of the junction is discordant with germline, which a read error may explain. This CDR3 is CASSSRTGLSSGANGLTF. The CDR3 nucleotides read TGTGCCAGCAGCTCGAGGACAGGCCTTTCCTCTGGGGCCAACGGCCTGACTTTC. The chain uses TRBV28 and TRBJ2-6; TRBD1 aligns across 7 bases. Germline V gene lookup returns CDR1 MDHEN and CDR2 SYDVKM. The CDR3 has 18 residues.

The DNA of the CDR3 is TGTGCCAGCAGTGTGCTAGCGGGGTCGGACTACAATGAGCAGTTCTTC. Its protein product is CASSVLAGSDYNEQFF. The rearrangement joins TRBV6-1 to TRBJ2-1, with 9 nucleotides matching TRBD2. Germline values: CDR1 MNHNS, CDR2 SASEGT. J was trimmed by 3 bases and V by 4 bases; bases with no gene match: 7. This CDR3 region has 16 residues.

This clone was seen a single time. V usage is TRBV5-4 and J usage is TRBJ2-7; 7 nucleotides align to TRBD1. Germline CDR1 reads SGHNT; CDR2 reads YYREEE (reference sequence). Losses at the gene ends were 4 bases for V and 6 bases for J; bases not matched to a gene: 4. The CDR3 is 12 amino acids. The CDR3 nucleotides are TGTGCCAGCAGCACTAACAGGGGCGAGCAGTACTTC. Residues: CASSTNRGEQYF.

This clone was recorded once. The chain has TRBV7-3 and TRBJ2-5; 10 nucleotides match TRBD2. The J call is uncertain, as TRBJ2-7 better fits the DNA end. CDR1 and CDR2 (germline): SGHTA, FQGTGA. This CDR3 contains 16 residues. CDR3 residues: CASSQNSGRNGGEQYF. In nucleotides, the CDR3 is TGTGCCAGCAGCCAGAATAGCGGGAGGAATGGTGGCGAGCAGTACTTC.

Only a few counts were recorded for this clone. The rearrangement links TRBV19 to TRBJ2-3; TRBD2 aligns across 7 bases. V shed 6 bases, J shed 2 bases, and the junction held 14 bases outside the gene matches. The germline V gene has CDR1 LNHDA and CDR2 SQIVND (reference sequence). The CDR3 consists of 17 residues. The chain's CDR3 is CASSPRGGRGNTDTQYF. The CDR3 DNA is TGTGCCAGTAGCCCAAGGGGCGGGAGAGGTAACACAGATACGCAGTATTTT.

This clone was picked up a small number of times. This chain joins TRBV15 and TRBJ2-1, with D possibly matching TRBD1 (6 bases). This CDR3 contains 16 residues. V gave up 0 bases and J gave up 4 bases, with 13 bases separating them. CDR1 LNHNV and CDR2 YYDKDF come from the germline V gene (reference sequence). CDR3 DNA: TGTGCCACCAGCAGAGATTTGGGGACAACATACAATGAGCAGTTCTTC. It translates to CATSRDLGTTYNEQFF.